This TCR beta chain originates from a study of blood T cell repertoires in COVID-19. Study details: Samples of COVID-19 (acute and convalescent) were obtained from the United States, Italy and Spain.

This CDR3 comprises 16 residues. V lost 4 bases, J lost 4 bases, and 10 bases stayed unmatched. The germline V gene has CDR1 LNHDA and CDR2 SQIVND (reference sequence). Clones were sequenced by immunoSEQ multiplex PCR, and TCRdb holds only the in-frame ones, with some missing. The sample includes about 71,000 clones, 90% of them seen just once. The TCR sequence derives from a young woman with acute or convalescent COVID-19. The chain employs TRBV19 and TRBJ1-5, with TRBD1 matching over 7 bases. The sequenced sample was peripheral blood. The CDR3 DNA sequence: TGTGCCAGTAGTACCCCCCGAGGCAGGGGGAATCAGCCCCAGCATTTT. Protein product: CASSTPRGRGNQPQHF.